This T cell receptor (beta chain) emerged from a study of radiotherapy plus CTLA-4 blockade in lung cancer (dated by TCRdb to between 2018 and 2020). In the study overall: Among the enrolled patients, 18% had an objective response, and roughly 30% reached disease control.

According to the germline V gene, CDR1 reads MNHEY and CDR2 reads SVGAGI. V is cut by 5 bases and J by 0 bases, and the space between the germline ends is 14 bases. There are 15 amino acids in the CDR3, from cysteine to phenylalanine inclusive. Only CDR3 DNA remains: 45 bases, in frame from the first base. General conclusions and limits of the study: The strongest predictors of response, as reported, were early dynamic changes in blood T cell clones along with a rise in serum interferon-beta after radiation. TCR clones derived from tumors expanded in peripheral blood after treatment with radiotherapy and ipilimumab.

The library was generated by the immunoSEQ multiplex PCR assay. The clones in this table, taken by TCRdb from immuneACCESS, are in-frame only. Not every clone is retained; where verified, under half of the shortfall comes from an unresolved V gene, and the cause of the rest is unknown. In all, the sample holds roughly 62,000 clones, and 60% to 80% of those were seen once. Around 4.8% of the sample rests with the top ten. The study tested focal radiation therapy combined with CTLA-4 blockade (ipilimumab) in patients with chemo-refractory metastatic non-small-cell lung cancer. Of note for this clone: Its antigen is unknown. Base qualities are missing; no much larger clone stands one base away.

The input for sequencing was peripheral blood, taken from a patient treated with radiotherapy plus ipilimumab. This TCR came from a human donor with non-small cell lung cancer who had a complete response to radiotherapy plus ipilimumab. Here the chain combines TRBV6-5 and TRBJ2-7; the D gene is not confidently resolved. CDR3 reads: CASSRQGKSSYEQYF. In nucleotide form, the sequence is TGTGCCAGCAGTCGCCAAGGTAAAAGCTCCTACGAGCAGTACTTC.